A single sample gave rise to the 20 T cell receptor beta chains below, sequenced in a study of T cell responses to AZD1222 COVID-19 vaccine. TCRdb's copy holds only in-frame clones and misses some; the assay was immunoSEQ multiplex PCR. The table lists about 48,000 clones, 80% to 90% of them singletons. The material sequenced was peripheral blood, taken 28 days after the second AZD1222 dose. The receptors derive from an adult who received the AZD1222 COVID-19 vaccine.

The chain joins TRBV5-6 to TRBJ1-1; D remains unclear. The CDR3 totals 14 residues. Germline V gives CDR1 SGHDT, CDR2 YYEEEE. The V end was cut by 2 bases, the J end by 3 bases, with 11 bases between. This CDR3 reads CASSFDERDTEAFF. The CDR3 nucleotides read TGTGCCAGCAGCTTCGACGAGCGGGACACTGAAGCTTTCTTT.

This chain uses TRBV6-5 with TRBJ1-2, with TRBD1 identical over 7 bases. Germline CDR1 reads MNHEY; CDR2 reads SVGAGI. V shed 2 bases, J shed 4 bases, and the junction held 7 bases outside the gene matches. CDR3 length equals 15 residues. Here the CDR3 DNA reads TGTGCCAGCAGTTACGGGCCAGGGGGGGTCTATGGCTACACCTTC. Translation: CASSYGPGGVYGYTF.

The chain has TRBV4-3 and TRBJ2-3; 7 bases line up with TRBD2. Trimming at V came to 4 bases and at J to 4 bases, leaving 14 bases not matched to a gene. The germline CDR1 and CDR2 sequences are LGHNA and YSLEER. The CDR3 extends over 17 amino acids. The CDR3, as DNA: TGCGCCAGCAGCCGCAATCCCGGAGCGGGAAGTTCAGATACGCAGTATTTT. Translating it yields CASSRNPGAGSSDTQYF.

This clone has a handful of counts. The rearrangement links TRBV5-1 to TRBJ2-7; the match to TRBD1 covers 8 bases. The CDR3 has 14 residues. Germline loops: CDR1 SGHRS, CDR2 YFSETQ. V dropped 3 bases and J dropped 3; count of bases not matched to a gene: 5. DNA of the CDR3: TGCGCCAGCAGCTCACAGGGGGGAGACTACGAGCAGTACTTC. Protein product: CASSSQGGDYEQYF.

In this sample, this clone turned up once. The DNA of the CDR3 is TGTGCCAGCAGTGAGAGGGGCTCGGCACGCGTCCTGACTTTC. It yields the protein CASSERGSARVLTF. The chain employs TRBV2 and TRBJ2-6; the D gene could be TRBD1 or TRBD2 (5 bases each). Germline loops: CDR1 SNHLY, CDR2 FYNNEI. There are 14 residues in the CDR3. V shed 3 bases and J shed 12 bases, with 15 bases lying between them.

This chain links TRBV19 with TRBJ1-3, with TRBD1 matching 9 bases. This CDR3 contains 15 residues. Germline V gives CDR1 LNHDA, CDR2 SQIVND (reference sequence). The J segment lost 3 bases and the V segment lost 5 bases, leaving 5 bases of the junction unmatched. CDR3 region: CASSPGQGNGNTIYF. In DNA, the CDR3 is TGTGCCAGTAGTCCCGGACAGGGGAATGGAAACACCATATATTTT.

The J gene is TRBJ2-7, the V gene TRBV9; TRBD1 or TRBD2 may be the D gene (6 bases each). V lost 0 bases to trimming and J lost 4 bases, with 14 bases between them. Germline values: CDR1 SGDLS, CDR2 YYNGEE. The CDR3 runs to 15 residues. The DNA of the CDR3 is TGTGCCAGCAGCGTAGATGAGGGGGGCCCTTACGAGCAGTACTTC. Translation gives CASSVDEGGPYEQYF.

J is TRBJ2-7 and V is TRBV3-1 (or the pseudogene TRBV3-2); 10 positions agree with TRBD2. There are 15 residues in the CDR3. Germline V lookup: CDR1 LGHDT, CDR2 YNNKEL (reference sequence). Trimming took 4 bases from V and 0 from J; bases not matched to a gene: 3. CDR3 amino acids: CASSPASGSSYEQYF. CDR3 coding DNA: TGTGCCAGCAGCCCAGCTAGCGGGAGCTCCTACGAGCAGTACTTC.

J is TRBJ1-2 and V is TRBV28; 7 nucleotides match TRBD1. The V and J ends lost 3 bases and 6 bases, in that order; junction bases with no gene match: 4. CDR1 and CDR2 (germline): MDHEN, SYDVKM. This CDR3 spans 13 amino acids. CDR3 in amino acids: CASSLTGLDGYTF. The CDR3 DNA follows: TGTGCCAGCAGTTTGACAGGGTTGGATGGCTACACCTTC.

In this sample, this clone turned up once. The J gene is TRBJ2-7, the V gene TRBV28, with a possible D match to TRBD1 (6 bases). Germline loops: CDR1 MDHEN, CDR2 SYDVKM. This CDR3 contains 12 residues. Trimming stripped 4 bases from V and 3 bases from J, with 7 bases between. The DNA of the CDR3 is TGTGCCAGCAGTTCGGACAGCTACGAGCAGTACTTC. Translation: CASSSDSYEQYF.

V usage is TRBV7-2 and J usage is TRBJ2-5, with D unclear. The ends were cut back, 1 base at V and 9 bases at J, with 12 bases in the middle. CDR3 size: 13 residues. CDR1 is SGHTA and CDR2 is FQGNSA in the germline V gene. CDR3 DNA sequence: TGTGCCAGCAGCTTAGAGGTTCGGTCGGCCCAGTACTTC. This gives the protein CASSLEVRSAQYF. The whole variable domain, filled in from reference TRBV7-2 and TRBJ2-5, reads GAGVSQSPSNKVTEKGKDVELRCDPISGHTALYWYRQSLGQGLEFLIYFQGNSAPDKSGLPSDRFSAERTGGSVSTLTIQRTQQEDSAVYLCASSLEVRSAQYFGPGTRLLVL.

The genes are TRBV5-1 and TRBJ1-4, with 8 bases aligning to TRBD1. The CDR3 runs to 16 residues. V trimming: 1 base; J trimming: 6 bases; junction bases outside the gene matches: 8. Per germline, CDR1 SGHRS and CDR2 YFSETQ. The CDR3 sequence: CASSLRSGGADEKLFF. The DNA of the CDR3 is TGCGCCAGCAGCTTGCGCTCAGGGGGCGCAGATGAAAAACTGTTTTTT.

This clone has just one count. The chain employs TRBV12-3 or TRBV12-4 and TRBJ1-2; 7 positions match TRBD1. This CDR3 contains 12 residues. V trimming: 5 bases; J trimming: 7 bases; junction bases outside the gene matches: 4. CDR3 in DNA: TGTGCCAGCAGTGGGACAGTTGGTGGCTACACCTTC. Protein: CASSGTVGGYTF.

The chain joins TRBV7-3 to TRBJ2-3; tentative D call: TRBD2 (6 bases). Germline-derived CDR1 and CDR2 are SGHTA and FQGTGA. Trimming removed 5 bases at V and 6 bases at J, with 24 bases between. The CDR3 has 17 residues. CDR3 sequence: CASSPTLGLAEGDTQYF. In DNA, the CDR3 is TGTGCCAGCAGCCCTACGCTGGGACTCGCGGAAGGGGATACGCAGTATTTT.

This chain connects TRBV2 to TRBJ2-1; D unresolved. Per germline, CDR1 SNHLY and CDR2 FYNNEI. The V end lost 4 bases, the J end lost 10 bases, and 11 bases lay between the germline ends. The length of the CDR3 is 12 residues. CDR3 residues: CASSGTTSEQFF. For the CDR3, the DNA is TGTGCCAGCAGTGGGACGACGAGCGAGCAGTTCTTC. The entire variable domain, with the rest obtained from reference TRBV2 and TRBJ2-1, is as follows: EPEVTQTPSHQVTQMGQEVILRCVPISNHLYFYWYRQILGQKVEFLVSFYNNEISEKSEIFDDQFSVERPDGSNFTLKIRSTKLEDSAMYFCASSGTTSEQFFGPGTRLTVL.

The rearrangement joins TRBV18 to TRBJ2-7, with D hard to call. Germline lookup yields CDR1 KGHSH and CDR2 LQKENI. Trimming shortened V by 3 bases and J by 4 bases, and 16 bases separated the two germline ends. The CDR3 is made up of 15 amino acids. The CDR3 bases are TGTGCCAGCTCACCCCGAGCTCAAGCTACGTACGAGCAGTACTTC. It is translated as CASSPRAQATYEQYF.

This chain connects TRBV5-1 to TRBJ2-1; 10 nucleotides line up with TRBD1. V trimming: 3 bases; J trimming: 7 bases; junction bases outside the gene matches: 10. CDR3 length equals 16 residues. Germline V lookup: CDR1 SGHRS, CDR2 YFSETQ. CDR3 amino acids: CASSSSGQGLGNEQFF. DNA for the CDR3: TGCGCCAGCAGCTCATCGGGACAGGGGCTCGGGAATGAGCAGTTCTTC. The whole variable domain, remainder taken from reference TRBV5-1 and TRBJ2-1, is KAGVTQTPRYLIKTRGQQVTLSCSPISGHRSVSWYQQTPGQGLQFLFEYFSETQRNKGNFPGRFSGRQFSNSRSEMNVSTLELGDSALYLCASSSSGQGLGNEQFFGPGTRLTVL.

This chain joins TRBV5-1 and TRBJ2-4, with 11 bases aligning to TRBD2. Trimming cost V 1 base and J 7 bases; bases outside gene matches: 1. Germline lookup yields CDR1 SGHRS and CDR2 YFSETQ. The CDR3 totals 14 residues. In nucleotides, the CDR3 is TGCGCCAGCAGCTTGTCTAGCGGGAGGAACATTCAGTACTTC. This encodes CASSLSSGRNIQYF.

The V gene is TRBV19, the J gene TRBJ2-1; possibly TRBD1 for D (6 bases). V was trimmed by 5 bases and J by 0 bases, leaving 11 bases between them. The CDR3 totals 15 residues. Germline V gene lookup returns CDR1 LNHDA and CDR2 SQIVND (reference sequence). The CDR3 region has the DNA TGTGCCAGTAGTGCTCAGGACAGCTCCTACAATGAGCAGTTCTTC. Translation gives CASSAQDSSYNEQFF.

V and J are TRBV13 and TRBJ2-5; D ambiguous. V was cut by 6 bases and J by 8 bases, with 1 base left in between. Looked up from germline, CDR1 is PRHDT and CDR2 is FYEKMQ (reference sequence). The CDR3 runs to 8 residues. CDR3 coding DNA: TGTGCCAGCAGTACCCAGTACTTC. Translating gives CASSTQYF.